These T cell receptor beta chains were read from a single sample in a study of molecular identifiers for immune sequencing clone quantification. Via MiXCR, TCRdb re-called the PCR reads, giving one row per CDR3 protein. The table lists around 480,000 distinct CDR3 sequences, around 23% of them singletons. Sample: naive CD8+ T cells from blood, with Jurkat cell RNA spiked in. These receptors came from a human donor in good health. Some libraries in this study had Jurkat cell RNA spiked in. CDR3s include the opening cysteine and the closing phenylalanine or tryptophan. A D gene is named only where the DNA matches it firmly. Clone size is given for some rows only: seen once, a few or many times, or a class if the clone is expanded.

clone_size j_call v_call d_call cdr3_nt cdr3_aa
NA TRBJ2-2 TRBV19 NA TGTGCCAGTAGTATATTTGGGGGTTCTATGACCGGGGAGCTGTTTTTT CASSIFGGSMTGELFF
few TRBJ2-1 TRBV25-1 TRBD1 TGTGCCAGCACCTTTGGACAGGGGGGACGTAATGAGCAGTTCTTC CASTFGQGGRNEQFF
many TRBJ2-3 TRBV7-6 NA TGTGCCAGCAGCCCCTTCGGGGGCCCAGATACGCAGTATTTT CASSPFGGPDTQYF
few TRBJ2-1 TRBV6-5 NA TGTGCCAGCAGTTTCCGGGAGTCGAACAATGAGCAGTTCTTC CASSFRESNNEQFF
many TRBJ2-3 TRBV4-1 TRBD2 TGCGCCAGCAGCCAGACACCGGGACTAGCGGCTTTTTATTTT CASSQTPGLAAFYF
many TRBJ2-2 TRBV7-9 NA TGTGCCAGCAGCTTATTGATTGCAGGAAACACCGGGGAGCTGTTTTTT CASSLLIAGNTGELFF
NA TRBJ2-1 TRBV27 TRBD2 TGTGCCAGCAGTTTAATTCTAGCGGGAGGGCCCTCGGTGTCCTACAATGAGCAGTTCTTC CASSLILAGGPSVSYNEQFF
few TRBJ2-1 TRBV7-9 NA TGTGCCAGCAGCCCCCCGTCGGGAGTGGCGTACAATGAGCAGTTCTTC CASSPPSGVAYNEQFF
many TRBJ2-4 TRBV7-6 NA TGTGCCAGCAGCTTAGAGTCTAGCAACAAAAACATTCAGTACTTC CASSLESSNKNIQYF
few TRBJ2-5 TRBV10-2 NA TGCGCCAGCAGTCTCGGGCCCAGCCAAGAGACCCAGTACTTC CASSLGPSQETQYF
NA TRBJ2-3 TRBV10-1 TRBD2 TGCGCCAGCAGTGAGTCGACTAGCGGGGGTTCAGATACGCAGTATTTT CASSESTSGGSDTQYF